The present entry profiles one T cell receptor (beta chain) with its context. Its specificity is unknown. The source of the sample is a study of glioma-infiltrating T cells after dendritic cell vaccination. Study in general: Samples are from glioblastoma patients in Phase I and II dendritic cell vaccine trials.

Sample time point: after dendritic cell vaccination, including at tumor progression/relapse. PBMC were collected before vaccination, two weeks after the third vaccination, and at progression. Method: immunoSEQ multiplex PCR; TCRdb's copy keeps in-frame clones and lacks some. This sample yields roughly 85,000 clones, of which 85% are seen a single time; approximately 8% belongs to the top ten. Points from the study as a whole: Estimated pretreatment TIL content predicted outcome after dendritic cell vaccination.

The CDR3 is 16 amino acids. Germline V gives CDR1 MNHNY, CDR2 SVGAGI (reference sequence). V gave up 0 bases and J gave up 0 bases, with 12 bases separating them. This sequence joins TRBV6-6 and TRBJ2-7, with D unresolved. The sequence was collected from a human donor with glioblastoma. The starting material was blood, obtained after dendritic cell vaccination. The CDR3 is CASSYSVLAVSYEQYF. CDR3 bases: TGTGCCAGCAGTTACTCGGTCCTCGCAGTCTCCTACGAGCAGTACTTC.